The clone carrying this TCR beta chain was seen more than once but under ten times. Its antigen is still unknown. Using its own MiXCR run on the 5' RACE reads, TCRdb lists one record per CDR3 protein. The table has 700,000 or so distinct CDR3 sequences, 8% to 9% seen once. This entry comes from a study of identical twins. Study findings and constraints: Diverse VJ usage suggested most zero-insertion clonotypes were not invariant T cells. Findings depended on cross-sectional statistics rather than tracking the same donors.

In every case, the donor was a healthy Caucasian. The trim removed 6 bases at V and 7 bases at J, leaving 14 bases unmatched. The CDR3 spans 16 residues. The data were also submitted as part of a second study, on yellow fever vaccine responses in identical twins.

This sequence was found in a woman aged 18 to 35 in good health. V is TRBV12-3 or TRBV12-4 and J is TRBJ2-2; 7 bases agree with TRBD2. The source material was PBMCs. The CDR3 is CASRSSSAGAGGELFF. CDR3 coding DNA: TGTGCCAGCAGGTCCTCCTCCGCGGGAGCGGGCGGGGAGCTGTTTTTT.